These 2 T cell receptor beta chains originate from one sample sequenced in a study of T cells in women clearing cervical HPV infection. Measured with immunoSEQ multiplex PCR; TCRdb has only the in-frame clones, and not every one. In all, the sample yields 45,000 to 55,000 clones. The sequenced sample was blood buffy coat. The source is a woman between 18 and 70 years old with a cervical HPV16 infection that either progressed to CIN3+ or cleared (not recorded which).

As for this clone: The CDR3 is cut off 3 residues early in the read; its end comes from the germline J gene. The J gene is TRBJ2-1, the V gene TRBV5-1, with TRBD2 identical over 11 bases. V trimming: 0 bases; J trimming: 8 bases; junction bases outside the gene matches: 4. Looked up from germline, CDR1 is SGHRS and CDR2 is YFSETQ. This CDR3 has 15 residues. The CDR3 loop is CASSLDGTSGDEQFF. The DNA read from the CDR3 is TGCGCCAGCAGCTTGGATGGGACTAGCGGCGATGAG.

About this clone: With the read ending 3 residues before the CDR3 end, the germline J gene is used to fill in that end. The chain uses TRBV11-2 and TRBJ2-7, with 11 positions matching TRBD1. This CDR3 has 13 amino acids. Germline CDR1 and CDR2: SGHAT and FQNNGV. Trimming cost V 11 bases and J 2 bases; bases outside gene matches: 5. The CDR3 protein is CASGQGGPYEQYF. The part of the CDR3 DNA that was read is TGTGCCTCGGGACAGGGGGGTCCCTACGAG.